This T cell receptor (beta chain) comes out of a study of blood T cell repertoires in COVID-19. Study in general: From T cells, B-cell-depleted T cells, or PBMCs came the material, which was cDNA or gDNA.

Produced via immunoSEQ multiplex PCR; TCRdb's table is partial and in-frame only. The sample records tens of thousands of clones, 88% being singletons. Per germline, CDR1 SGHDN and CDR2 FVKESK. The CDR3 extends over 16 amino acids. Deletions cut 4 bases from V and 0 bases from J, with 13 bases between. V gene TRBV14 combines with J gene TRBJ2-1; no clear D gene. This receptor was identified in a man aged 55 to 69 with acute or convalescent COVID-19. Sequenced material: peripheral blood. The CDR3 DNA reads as TGTGCCAGCAGCCTCCTAAGCTGGAGCTCCTACAATGAGCAGTTCTTC. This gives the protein CASSLLSWSSYNEQFF.